The entry below gives a single T cell receptor beta chain sequence along with its context. The antigen remains undetermined. Only in-frame clones appear in the TCRdb table, and some are missing; sequencing was by immunoSEQ multiplex PCR. The data show some 35,000 clones, 82% seen once. This record comes from a study of T cells in narcolepsy. Turning to the study itself: Donors had narcolepsy type 1 or type 2, or were healthy controls. Study-wide points: Comparing one patient's CSF and blood CD4+ clonotypes highlighted HCRT- and TRIB2-specific autoreactive clonotypes. Blood of same and different patients, but not healthy controls, reportedly held recurring autoreactive clonotypes. Some memory CD4+ repertoires had no autoreactive clone sequences.

V gave up 7 bases and J gave up 2 bases, with 18 bases separating them. The CDR3 covers 16 residues. Germline CDR1 reads MDHEN; CDR2 reads SYDVKM. Material for sequencing was CD45RA- memory CD4+ T cells from PBMCs. This clonotype was sampled from a human donor with narcolepsy. The chain carries TRBV28 and TRBJ1-5; weak D call: TRBD1 (6 bases). The CDR3 spells CASTHSPGQRNQPQHF. The CDR3 bases are TGTGCCAGCACTCACTCCCCCGGACAGCGCAATCAGCCCCAGCATTTT.